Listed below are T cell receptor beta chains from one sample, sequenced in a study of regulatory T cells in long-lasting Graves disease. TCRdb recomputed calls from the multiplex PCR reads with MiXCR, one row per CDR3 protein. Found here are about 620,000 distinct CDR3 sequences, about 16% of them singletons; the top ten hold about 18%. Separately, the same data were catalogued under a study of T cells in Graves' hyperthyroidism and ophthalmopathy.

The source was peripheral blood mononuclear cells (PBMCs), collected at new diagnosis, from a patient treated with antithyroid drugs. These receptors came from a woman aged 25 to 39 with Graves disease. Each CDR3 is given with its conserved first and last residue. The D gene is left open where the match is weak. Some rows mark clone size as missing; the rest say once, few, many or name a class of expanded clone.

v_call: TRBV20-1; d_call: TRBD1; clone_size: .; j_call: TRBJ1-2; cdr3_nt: TGCAGTGCCCGAAGGGGGGGCAGGGGGTTAGTTGGCTATGGCTACACCTTC; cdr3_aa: CSARRGGRGLVGYGYTF
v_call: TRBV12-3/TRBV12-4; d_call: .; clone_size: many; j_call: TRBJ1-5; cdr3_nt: TGTGCCAGCAGTTCCAATCGGGGACAGCCCCAGCATTTT; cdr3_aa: CASSSNRGQPQHF
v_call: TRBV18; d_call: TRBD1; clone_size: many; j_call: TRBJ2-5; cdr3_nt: TGTGCCAGCTCACCGGGACAGCAAGAGACCCAGTACTTC; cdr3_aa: CASSPGQQETQYF
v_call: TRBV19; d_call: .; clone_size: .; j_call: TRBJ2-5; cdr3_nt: TGTGCCAGTAGTATACCCCCGGTCGCGGGATTATACGGAGAGACCCAGTACTTC; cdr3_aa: CASSIPPVAGLYGETQYF
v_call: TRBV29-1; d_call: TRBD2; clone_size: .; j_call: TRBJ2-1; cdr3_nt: TGCAGCGTTGCACTAGCGTGGTACAATGAGCAGTTCTTC; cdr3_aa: CSVALAWYNEQFF
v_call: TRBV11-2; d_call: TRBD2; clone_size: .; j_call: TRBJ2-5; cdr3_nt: TGTGCCAGCAGCTTAGCCGGGAGGAAGAAGACCCAGTACTTC; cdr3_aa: CASSLAGRKKTQYF
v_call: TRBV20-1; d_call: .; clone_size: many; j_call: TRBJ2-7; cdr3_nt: TGCAGTGCTAGAGTAACCGACTACGAGCAGTACTTC; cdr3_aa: CSARVTDYEQYF
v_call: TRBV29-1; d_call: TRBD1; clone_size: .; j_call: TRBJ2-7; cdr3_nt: TGCAGCGTGGGACAGGGGACCAGTTTCTACGAGCAGTACTTC; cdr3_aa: CSVGQGTSFYEQYF
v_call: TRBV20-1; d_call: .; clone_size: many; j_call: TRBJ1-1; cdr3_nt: TGCAGTGCTAGAGCACAGGGGAACACTGAAGCTTTCTTT; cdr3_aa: CSARAQGNTEAFF
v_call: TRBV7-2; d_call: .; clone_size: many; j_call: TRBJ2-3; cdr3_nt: TGTGCCAGCAGCTCTACACGGGATACGCAGTATTTT; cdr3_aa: CASSSTRDTQYF
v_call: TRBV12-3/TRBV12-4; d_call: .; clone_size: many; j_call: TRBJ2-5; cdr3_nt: TGTGCCAGCAACTTGGGGGTCGGGGGTGCGGAGACCCAGTACTTC; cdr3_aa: CASNLGVGGAETQYF
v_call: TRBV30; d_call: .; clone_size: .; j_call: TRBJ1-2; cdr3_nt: TGTGCCTGGAGTGCTGGAGCGAACTATGGCTACACCTTC; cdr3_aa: CAWSAGANYGYTF
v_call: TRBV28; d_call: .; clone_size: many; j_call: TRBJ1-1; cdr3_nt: TGTGCCAGCAAAAGTTACACTGAAGCTTTCTTT; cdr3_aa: CASKSYTEAFF
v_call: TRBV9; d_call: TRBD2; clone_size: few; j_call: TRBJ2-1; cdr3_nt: TGTGCCAGCAGCGTAGTAGGCTGGTTTACGACTAGCGGACCCGTAAGCTCCTACAATGAGCAGTTCTTC; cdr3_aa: CASSVVGWFTTSGPVSSYNEQFF
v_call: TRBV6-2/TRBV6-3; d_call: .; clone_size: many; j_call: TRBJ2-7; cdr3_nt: TGTGCCAGCAGTTACTCAGGTGGGACCTATGCCTACGAGCAGTACTTC; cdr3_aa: CASSYSGGTYAYEQYF
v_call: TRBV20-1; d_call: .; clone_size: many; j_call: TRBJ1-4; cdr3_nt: TGCAGTGCTAGACAGGGTTTAATGAAAAAACTGTTTTTT; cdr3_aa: CSARQGLMKKLFF
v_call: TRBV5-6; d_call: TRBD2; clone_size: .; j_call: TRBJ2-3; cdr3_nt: TGTGCCAGCAACTCAGGGACTAGCGGAGCCACAGATACGCAGTATTTT; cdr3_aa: CASNSGTSGATDTQYF
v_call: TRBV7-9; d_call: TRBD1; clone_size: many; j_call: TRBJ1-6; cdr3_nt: TGTGCCAGTGGAGGACAGGCCTATAATTCACCCCTCCACTTT; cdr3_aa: CASGGQAYNSPLHF
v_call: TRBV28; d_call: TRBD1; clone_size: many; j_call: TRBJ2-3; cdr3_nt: TGTGCCAGCAGAACCGGGACAGGGTACACAGATACGCAGTATTTT; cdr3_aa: CASRTGTGYTDTQYF
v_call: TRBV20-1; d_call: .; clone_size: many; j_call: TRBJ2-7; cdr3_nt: TGCAGTGCTAGAGAGGTTCACGAGCAGTACTTC; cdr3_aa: CSAREVHEQYF
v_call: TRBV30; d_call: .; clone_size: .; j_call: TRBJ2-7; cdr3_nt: TGTGCCGGCAGGGTAAGCTCCTACGAGCAGTACTTC; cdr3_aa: CAGRVSSYEQYF
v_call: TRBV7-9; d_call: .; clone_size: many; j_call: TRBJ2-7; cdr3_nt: TGTGCCAGCAGCTCCAATGTAGGCCTCTACGAGCAGTACTTC; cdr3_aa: CASSSNVGLYEQYF
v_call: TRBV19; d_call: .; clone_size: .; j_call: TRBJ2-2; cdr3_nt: TGTGCCAGTGCTCGGGGGGCGGGCCGGGGCACCGGGGAGCTGTTTTTT; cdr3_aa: CASARGAGRGTGELFF
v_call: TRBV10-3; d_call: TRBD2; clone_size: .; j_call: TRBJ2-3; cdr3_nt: TGTGCCTCATCAGGGGATAGCGGGAGTCGGGCAGATACGCAGTATTTT; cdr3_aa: CASSGDSGSRADTQYF
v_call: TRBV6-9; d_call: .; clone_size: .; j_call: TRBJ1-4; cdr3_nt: TGTGCCAGCAGTTACGGAGCAACTAATGAAAAACTGTTTTTT; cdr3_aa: CASSYGATNEKLFF
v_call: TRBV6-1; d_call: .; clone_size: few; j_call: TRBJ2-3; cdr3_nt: TGTGCCAGCAGTCCATCCTTCCAGGCCGGTACGCAGTATTTT; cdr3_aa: CASSPSFQAGTQYF
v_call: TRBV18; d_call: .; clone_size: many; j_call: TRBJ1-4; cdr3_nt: TGTGCCAGCTCACCTCAGACAGGACCGAATGAAAAACTGTTTTTT; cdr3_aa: CASSPQTGPNEKLFF